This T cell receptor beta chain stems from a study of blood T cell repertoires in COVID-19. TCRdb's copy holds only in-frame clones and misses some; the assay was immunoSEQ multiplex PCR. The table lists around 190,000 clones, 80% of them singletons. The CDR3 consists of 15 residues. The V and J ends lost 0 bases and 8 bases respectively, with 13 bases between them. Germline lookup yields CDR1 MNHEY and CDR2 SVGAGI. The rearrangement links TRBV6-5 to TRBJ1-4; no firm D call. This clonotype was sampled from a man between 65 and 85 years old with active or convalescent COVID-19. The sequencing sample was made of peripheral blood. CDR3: CASSYSVSAEEKLFF. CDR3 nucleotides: TGTGCCAGCAGTTACTCGGTCAGCGCGGAAGAAAAACTGTTTTTT.